These T cell receptor beta chains were read from a single sample in a study of T-cell reconstitution after alpha-beta-depleted transplantation in children. TCRdb processed the PCR reads anew with MiXCR; each CDR3 protein has one entry. The sample lists 150,000 to 200,000 distinct CDR3 sequences; less than 8% were seen once. The source was PBMCs from the stem cell graft donor, collected from the stem cell graft. Receptor source: a human donor who donated a stem cell graft to a child with Wiskott-Aldrich syndrome. Each CDR3 is given with its conserved first and last residue. D genes are given only for firm matches. Clone size is given for some rows only: seen once, a few or many times, or a class if the clone is expanded.

d_call: .
v_call: TRBV5-1
j_call: TRBJ2-1
clone_size: many
cdr3_nt: TGCGCCAGCAGCTTGGTATTGTCTAATGAGCAGTTCTTC
cdr3_aa: CASSLVLSNEQFF

d_call: .
v_call: TRBV18
j_call: TRBJ1-1
clone_size: many
cdr3_nt: TGTGCCAGCTCACCACCGTTTGGGGAAAACACTGAAGCTTTCTTT
cdr3_aa: CASSPPFGENTEAFF

d_call: TRBD1
v_call: TRBV7-8
j_call: TRBJ1-6
clone_size: many
cdr3_nt: TGTGCCATCACAGCCCCTTGGGACAGGCCAAATTCACCCCTCCACTTT
cdr3_aa: CAITAPWDRPNSPLHF

d_call: TRBD1
v_call: TRBV12-3/TRBV12-4
j_call: TRBJ2-3
clone_size: many
cdr3_nt: TGTGCCAGCAGTTACCCACAGGGGCCCACAGATACGCAGTATTTT
cdr3_aa: CASSYPQGPTDTQYF

d_call: .
v_call: TRBV29-1
j_call: TRBJ2-1
clone_size: many
cdr3_nt: TGCAGCGTTGAACTTCGGGAAAGACATGGCAATGAGCAGTTCTTC
cdr3_aa: CSVELRERHGNEQFF

d_call: TRBD2
v_call: TRBV12-3/TRBV12-4
j_call: TRBJ2-3
clone_size: many
cdr3_nt: TGTGCCAGCAGTGCCTGGATCGCGGGAGGGGGAGATACGCAGTATTTT
cdr3_aa: CASSAWIAGGGDTQYF

d_call: TRBD2
v_call: TRBV10-3
j_call: TRBJ2-1
clone_size: many
cdr3_nt: TGTGCCATCACCAAGCAACTAGCGGATTACAATGAGCAGTTCTTC
cdr3_aa: CAITKQLADYNEQFF

d_call: .
v_call: TRBV29-1
j_call: TRBJ2-7
clone_size: many
cdr3_nt: TGCAGCGCCGTGGGCCCCCAGGGAAAGAGGTCCTACGAGCAGTACTTC
cdr3_aa: CSAVGPQGKRSYEQYF

d_call: .
v_call: TRBV5-1
j_call: TRBJ2-7
clone_size: many
cdr3_nt: TGCGCCAGCAGCCCGGGACGGAATGACGAGCAGTACTTC
cdr3_aa: CASSPGRNDEQYF

d_call: TRBD2
v_call: TRBV11-1
j_call: TRBJ2-7
clone_size: many
cdr3_nt: TGTGCCAGCAGCTCTCCCGTAGCGGGGGAGAGTATCCTAGAGGAGCAGTACTTC
cdr3_aa: CASSSPVAGESILEEQYF

d_call: TRBD2
v_call: TRBV12-3/TRBV12-4
j_call: TRBJ2-1
clone_size: many
cdr3_nt: TGTGCCAGCACCTCTAGCGGCTACAATGAGCAGTTCTTC
cdr3_aa: CASTSSGYNEQFF

d_call: .
v_call: TRBV29-1
j_call: TRBJ2-3
clone_size: many
cdr3_nt: TGCAGCGTTGGGGTTGGAGGGGATACGCAGTATTTT
cdr3_aa: CSVGVGGDTQYF

d_call: .
v_call: TRBV7-7
j_call: TRBJ1-1
clone_size: many
cdr3_nt: TGTGCCAGCAGTTCTCGGACAGACACTGAAGCTTTCTTT
cdr3_aa: CASSSRTDTEAFF

d_call: .
v_call: TRBV3-1
j_call: TRBJ2-3
clone_size: few
cdr3_nt: TGTGCCAGCAGCCTACGGAGTACTCGGGATACGCAGTATTTT
cdr3_aa: CASSLRSTRDTQYF

d_call: .
v_call: TRBV15
j_call: TRBJ1-1
clone_size: many
cdr3_nt: TGTGCCACCAGCAGCATTCCGTCGAACACTGAAGCTTTCTTT
cdr3_aa: CATSSIPSNTEAFF

d_call: TRBD1
v_call: TRBV27
j_call: TRBJ2-7
clone_size: many
cdr3_nt: TGTGCCAGCAGTTTAGTTGGACAGGGGGAAAGGCAGTACTTC
cdr3_aa: CASSLVGQGERQYF

d_call: .
v_call: TRBV13
j_call: TRBJ1-1
clone_size: .
cdr3_nt: TGTGCCAGCAGCTTAGGGGAACAGAGGGGTTCGGCTGAAGCTTTCTTT
cdr3_aa: CASSLGEQRGSAEAFF

d_call: .
v_call: TRBV30
j_call: TRBJ1-1
clone_size: many
cdr3_nt: TGTGCCGCCACCCGGAGGGGGTTAATGAACACTGAAGCTTTCTTT
cdr3_aa: CAATRRGLMNTEAFF

d_call: TRBD1
v_call: TRBV12-3/TRBV12-4
j_call: TRBJ2-1
clone_size: many
cdr3_nt: TGTGCCAGCAGTTTGGCCCTACAAAACAGGGGTACGTTCTTC
cdr3_aa: CASSLALQNRGTFF

d_call: .
v_call: TRBV4-1
j_call: TRBJ2-5
clone_size: many
cdr3_nt: TGCGCCAGCAGCCAAGGGGGGGAGACCCAGTACTTC
cdr3_aa: CASSQGGETQYF

d_call: TRBD1
v_call: TRBV6-8
j_call: TRBJ1-6
clone_size: few
cdr3_nt: TGTGCCGGATTTCCGGGACAGATTAATTCACCCCTCCACTTT
cdr3_aa: CAGFPGQINSPLHF

d_call: TRBD1
v_call: TRBV5-5
j_call: TRBJ2-2
clone_size: .
cdr3_nt: TGTGCCAGCAGCTTGGTCGGGACAGGGGACACCGGGGAGCTGTTTTTT
cdr3_aa: CASSLVGTGDTGELFF

d_call: TRBD2
v_call: TRBV2
j_call: TRBJ2-1
clone_size: many
cdr3_nt: TGTGCCAGCAGTGAATTTGAGACTAGCGGGACTGAGCAGTTCTTC
cdr3_aa: CASSEFETSGTEQFF

d_call: .
v_call: TRBV6-2/TRBV6-3
j_call: TRBJ2-1
clone_size: .
cdr3_nt: TGTGCCAGCCAACTTAGCGGACCCTACAATGAGCAGTTCTTC
cdr3_aa: CASQLSGPYNEQFF

d_call: .
v_call: TRBV3-1
j_call: TRBJ2-5
clone_size: many
cdr3_nt: TGTGCCAGCAGACTAAGACAGGGAGGGGAGACCCAGTACTTC
cdr3_aa: CASRLRQGGETQYF

d_call: TRBD1
v_call: TRBV9
j_call: TRBJ2-3
clone_size: many
cdr3_nt: TGTGCCAGCAGCGAGGGACAGCCAGATACGCAGTATTTT
cdr3_aa: CASSEGQPDTQYF

d_call: .
v_call: TRBV6-1
j_call: TRBJ2-7
clone_size: many
cdr3_nt: TGTGCCAGCAGTAATCCCAGGGGCTCCTCCTACGAGCAGTACTTC
cdr3_aa: CASSNPRGSSYEQYF

d_call: .
v_call: TRBV7-6
j_call: TRBJ2-5
clone_size: .
cdr3_nt: TGTGCCAGCGGGGGACGGGGGAAAGTGAGGGAGACCCAGTACTTC
cdr3_aa: CASGGRGKVRETQYF

d_call: TRBD2
v_call: TRBV2
j_call: TRBJ2-3
clone_size: .
cdr3_nt: TGTGCCAGTAAAAGGACTAGCGGGGGGTTCACAGATACGCAGTATTTT
cdr3_aa: CASKRTSGGFTDTQYF

d_call: .
v_call: TRBV3-1
j_call: TRBJ2-7
clone_size: many
cdr3_nt: TGTGCCAGCAGCCAGTCCAGGGCAGGCGAGCAGTACTTC
cdr3_aa: CASSQSRAGEQYF

d_call: TRBD1
v_call: TRBV15
j_call: TRBJ2-5
clone_size: .
cdr3_nt: TGTGCCACCAGCGAGGGGGCAGCGAGGCCCCAAGAGACCCAGTACTTC
cdr3_aa: CATSEGAARPQETQYF

d_call: TRBD2
v_call: TRBV28
j_call: TRBJ2-4
clone_size: many
cdr3_nt: TGTGCCAGCAGTTTATCGAGCGGGAGGGGCAGAAACATTCAGTACTTC
cdr3_aa: CASSLSSGRGRNIQYF

d_call: .
v_call: TRBV12-3/TRBV12-4
j_call: TRBJ2-7
clone_size: many
cdr3_nt: TGTGCCAGCAGTTTAAGTACCCCGACAGAGCAGTACTTC
cdr3_aa: CASSLSTPTEQYF

d_call: TRBD2
v_call: TRBV7-7
j_call: TRBJ2-5
clone_size: .
cdr3_nt: TGTGCCAGCAGCTTAGGCCTAGCGGGAGGGTACACAGCCCAGTACTTC
cdr3_aa: CASSLGLAGGYTAQYF

d_call: .
v_call: TRBV7-9
j_call: TRBJ2-1
clone_size: .
cdr3_nt: TGTGCCAGCAGCTCCCCCCCCCGAGACGGCGAGAGAGGCAATGAGCAGTTCTTC
cdr3_aa: CASSSPPRDGERGNEQFF

d_call: .
v_call: TRBV28
j_call: TRBJ1-1
clone_size: many
cdr3_nt: TGTGCCAGCGTACCGGGTCTACCCCGCGGAGCTTTCTTT
cdr3_aa: CASVPGLPRGAFF

d_call: .
v_call: TRBV7-2
j_call: TRBJ2-1
clone_size: many
cdr3_nt: TGTGCCAGCAGCTTACGACAGTCCTACAATGAGCAGTTCTTC
cdr3_aa: CASSLRQSYNEQFF

d_call: .
v_call: TRBV5-5
j_call: TRBJ2-7
clone_size: few
cdr3_nt: TGTGCCAGCAGCTCCCTAGGGCTTTCCTACGAGCAGTACTTC
cdr3_aa: CASSSLGLSYEQYF

d_call: TRBD2
v_call: TRBV12-3/TRBV12-4
j_call: TRBJ2-1
clone_size: many
cdr3_nt: TGTGCCAGCACCCCTGGACTAGCGGGAGTGAATGAGCAGTTCTTC
cdr3_aa: CASTPGLAGVNEQFF

d_call: TRBD1
v_call: TRBV6-1
j_call: TRBJ2-7
clone_size: many
cdr3_nt: TGTGCCAGCACCAGATCTGGGACAGGGGGCTCCGAGCAGTACTTC
cdr3_aa: CASTRSGTGGSEQYF

d_call: .
v_call: TRBV5-1
j_call: TRBJ2-2
clone_size: .
cdr3_nt: TGCGCCAGCAACGCCGGGCACATGACGAACACCGGGGAGCTGTTTTTT
cdr3_aa: CASNAGHMTNTGELFF

d_call: TRBD1
v_call: TRBV12-3/TRBV12-4
j_call: TRBJ1-4
clone_size: many
cdr3_nt: TGTGCCAGCAGCAGGACAGGGAGGAATGAAAAACTGTTTTTT
cdr3_aa: CASSRTGRNEKLFF

d_call: .
v_call: TRBV5-6
j_call: TRBJ2-7
clone_size: few
cdr3_nt: TGTGCCAGCAGCTTGGCCGGGCAGCAAGCCTACGAGCAGTACTTC
cdr3_aa: CASSLAGQQAYEQYF

d_call: .
v_call: TRBV5-4
j_call: TRBJ2-3
clone_size: many
cdr3_nt: TGTGCCAGCTCCCAAAGGACACCAAGCACAGATACGCAGTATTTT
cdr3_aa: CASSQRTPSTDTQYF

d_call: .
v_call: TRBV2
j_call: TRBJ1-2
clone_size: .
cdr3_nt: TGTGCCAGCAGGGGGCAGTTGACTAACTATGGCTACACCTTC
cdr3_aa: CASRGQLTNYGYTF

d_call: .
v_call: TRBV7-2
j_call: TRBJ1-3
clone_size: many
cdr3_nt: TGTGCCAGCAGCTTATCATATTCCCCTGGAAACACCATATATTTT
cdr3_aa: CASSLSYSPGNTIYF

d_call: .
v_call: TRBV5-1
j_call: TRBJ1-3
clone_size: few
cdr3_nt: TGCGCCAGCAGCCACGGTCCGGGACGGGACTCTGGAAACACCATATATTTT
cdr3_aa: CASSHGPGRDSGNTIYF

d_call: .
v_call: TRBV5-1
j_call: TRBJ1-1
clone_size: many
cdr3_nt: TGCGCCAGCAGCTCCCTAGGCGGGGTCCGCATGAACACTGAAGCTTTCTTT
cdr3_aa: CASSSLGGVRMNTEAFF

d_call: .
v_call: TRBV29-1
j_call: TRBJ2-1
clone_size: many
cdr3_nt: TGCAGCGTGTCGAAAGACCACGGGGGCGCTGAGCAGTTCTTC
cdr3_aa: CSVSKDHGGAEQFF

d_call: .
v_call: TRBV6-5
j_call: TRBJ1-4
clone_size: many
cdr3_nt: TGTGCCAGCAGTAGGATTGGACGGCCCGCAACTAATGAAAAACTGTTTTTT
cdr3_aa: CASSRIGRPATNEKLFF

d_call: .
v_call: TRBV7-2
j_call: TRBJ1-2
clone_size: .
cdr3_nt: TGTGCCAGCTCCTCTCTGCCGGGGGGCGCTTATGGCTACACCTTC
cdr3_aa: CASSSLPGGAYGYTF

d_call: .
v_call: TRBV7-9
j_call: TRBJ1-2
clone_size: many
cdr3_nt: TGTGCCAGCAGCTTAGATACCTATGGCTACACCTTC
cdr3_aa: CASSLDTYGYTF

d_call: .
v_call: TRBV18
j_call: TRBJ1-2
clone_size: many
cdr3_nt: TGTGCCAGCTCACCAGATCGGGAAGATAACTATGGCTACACCTTC
cdr3_aa: CASSPDREDNYGYTF